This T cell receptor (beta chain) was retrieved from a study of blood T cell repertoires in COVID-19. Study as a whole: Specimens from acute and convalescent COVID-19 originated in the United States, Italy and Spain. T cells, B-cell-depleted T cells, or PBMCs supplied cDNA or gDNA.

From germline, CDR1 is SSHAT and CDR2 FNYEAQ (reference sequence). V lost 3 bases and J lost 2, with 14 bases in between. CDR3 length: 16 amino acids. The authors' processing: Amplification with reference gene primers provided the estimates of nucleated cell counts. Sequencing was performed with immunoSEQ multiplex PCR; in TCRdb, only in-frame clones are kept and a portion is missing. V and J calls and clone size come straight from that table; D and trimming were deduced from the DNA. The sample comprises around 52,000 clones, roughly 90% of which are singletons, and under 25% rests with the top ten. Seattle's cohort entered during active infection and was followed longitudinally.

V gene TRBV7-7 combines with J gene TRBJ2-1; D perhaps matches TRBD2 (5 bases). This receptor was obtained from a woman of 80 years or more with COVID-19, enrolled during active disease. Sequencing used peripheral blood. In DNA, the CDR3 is TGTGCCAGCAGCTTGGTGGCGGGCTTGCCCTACAATGAGCAGTTCTTC. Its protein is CASSLVAGLPYNEQFF.